This is a list of T cell receptor beta chains from one sample in a study of memory CD4+ T cells and cytomegalovirus serostatus. Libraries were prepared by immunoSEQ multiplex PCR; TCRdb keeps only in-frame clonotypes and omits some of them. This sample has 50,000 or so clones, with around 76% found just once. Sequencing input: memory CD4+ T cells from blood. These receptors were collected from an adult in good health and CMV-seronegative. Both conserved end residues are part of each CDR3. The order of the fields is V gene, J gene, CDR3 protein.

TRBV7-2,TRBJ1-1,CASSFRMRTEAFF
TRBV6-4,TRBJ1-2,CASSDPPRGTNYGYTF
TRBV6-5,TRBJ2-5,CASSLGLAGLGETQYF
TRBV10-1,TRBJ2-1,CASSEGTYNEQFF
TRBV7-9,TRBJ1-1,CASSLSEYTEAFF
TRBV11-1,TRBJ1-1,CASSLRALPGATEAFF
TRBV30,TRBJ1-1,CAWSEKRPRAFF
TRBV28,TRBJ1-5,CATPRGQPQHF
TRBV9,TRBJ1-2,CASSVQDNYGYTF
TRBV19,TRBJ1-6,CASSAKTGRNSPLHF
TRBV11-2,TRBJ1-5,CASSLDGVNQPQHF
TRBV18,TRBJ1-3,CASSLGTSNSGNTIYF
TRBV28,TRBJ1-2,CASSDRPGQGTNGYTF
TRBV27,TRBJ1-6,CASSLSADNSPLHF
TRBV5-1,TRBJ2-1,CASSLAKSSYNEQFF
TRBV28,TRBJ2-3,CASSFPGTQTPYF
TRBV4-3,TRBJ2-5,CASSQASGETQYF
TRBV27,TRBJ2-7,CASSAGTGGYEQYF
TRBV18,TRBJ1-2,CASSPSLIIGGYTF
TRBV6-5,TRBJ1-2,CASSSGGQGANYGYTF
TRBV6-6,TRBJ2-7,CASRRSAGEGAEQYF
TRBV5-1,TRBJ2-2,CASSLGTSGIGGELFF
TRBV5-3,TRBJ2-2,CARSRQNTGELFF
TRBV25-1,TRBJ2-7,CASSEIKTNSYEQYF
TRBV5-1,TRBJ2-1,CASSSGVGTRSYNEQFF
TRBV6-5,TRBJ1-2,CASSLNRAGYTF
TRBV4-3,TRBJ2-3,CASSQDSSGGAWDTQYF
TRBV7-7,TRBJ2-4,CASSLAVGSIQYF
TRBV5-1,TRBJ1-2,CASSTGTGDGYTF
TRBV28,TRBJ2-7,CASSKPGPPYEQYF
TRBV28,TRBJ2-7,CASGDRAKSYEQYF
TRBV5-1,TRBJ1-5,CASSSGVGQGGNQPQHF
TRBV2,TRBJ2-4,CASSGLGTGGPKNIQYF
TRBV2,TRBJ2-1,CASRDYRNEQFF
TRBV19,TRBJ2-5,CASSIGGHLQETQYF
TRBV4-1,TRBJ1-1,CASSQLGAGNTEAFF
TRBV28,TRBJ1-2,CASSFKFYGYTF
TRBV9,TRBJ1-4,CASSGTGGAEKLFF
TRBV7-2,TRBJ2-5,CASSPYISGGQETQYF
TRBV19,TRBJ1-4,CASRPAAGGNEKLFF
TRBV11-2,TRBJ2-1,CASSFRRSSYNEQFF
TRBV25-1,TRBJ2-3,CASSESVSFTPDTQYF
TRBV25-1,TRBJ1-2,CASSGPGIKGKDNYGYTF
TRBV6-6,TRBJ1-5,CASSLLGAFNQPQHF
TRBV27,TRBJ1-2,CASSLTGTGIYGYTF
TRBV18,TRBJ2-3,CASSPTDTQYF
TRBV6-1,TRBJ2-7,CASSEARTVQYF
TRBV4-3,TRBJ2-5,CASSRRTGGQETQYF
TRBV9,TRBJ1-1,CASSRPNTEAFF
TRBV4-3,TRBJ2-7,CASSQTGGYEQYF
TRBV7-2,TRBJ1-2,CASSDRTGRGGYTF
TRBV7-2,TRBJ2-2,CASSLVRGHTGELFF
TRBV19,TRBJ2-5,CASSHHDHGSTQYF
TRBV5-6,TRBJ2-7,CASTLKTDRYEQYF